This is a list of T cell receptor beta chains from one sample in a study of blood T cells in healthy people across ages. TCRdb re-called the 5' RACE reads through MiXCR, storing one row per CDR3 protein. Of 600,000 to 800,000 distinct CDR3 sequences in the sample, roughly 20% were seen once. Specimen: blood. The receptors here all came from a man aged 65 to 79 in good health. Each CDR3 is given with its conserved first and last residue. D genes are given only for firm matches. Size is omitted from some rows. Given values are once, few, many or a class for expanded clones.

j_call,clone_size,d_call,v_call,cdr3_length,cdr3_aa,cdr3_nt
TRBJ2-2,.,.,TRBV12-3/TRBV12-4,15,CASTFTTTQTGELFF,TGTGCCAGCACCTTTACGACCACTCAAACCGGGGAGCTGTTTTTT
TRBJ2-1,once,TRBD2,TRBV9,16,CASSVGGSGRFDEQFF,TGTGCCAGCAGCGTAGGGGGTAGCGGGAGATTCGATGAGCAGTTCTTC
TRBJ1-2,.,.,TRBV21-1,19,CASSLRPRDRGPQTSGYTF,TGTGCCAGCAGCCTAAGACCGAGGGACAGGGGCCCCCAAACGTCTGGCTACACCTTC
TRBJ2-3,few,.,TRBV21-1,16,CASSKEDRGVEDTQYF,TGTGCCAGCAGCAAAGAGGACAGGGGGGTTGAAGATACGCAGTATTTT
TRBJ2-3,few,.,TRBV7-3,16,CASSLTGGAAGDTQYF,TGTGCCAGCAGCTTAACGGGGGGGGCCGCTGGAGATACGCAGTATTTT
TRBJ2-1,few,.,TRBV28,15,CASIPAGSSYNEQFF,TGTGCCAGCATCCCAGCCGGGAGCTCCTACAATGAGCAGTTCTTC
TRBJ2-1,few,TRBD2,TRBV20-1,15,CSVRVAGDFFYEQFF,TGCAGTGTACGGGTAGCGGGAGACTTTTTTTATGAGCAGTTCTTC
TRBJ2-5,.,TRBD2,TRBV7-8,19,CASSLGVFRTSASQGTQYF,TGTGCCAGCAGCTTAGGAGTTTTCAGGACTAGCGCTTCACAGGGGACCCAGTACTTC
TRBJ2-5,few,.,TRBV6-2/TRBV6-3,13,CASRNSGKETQYF,TGTGCCAGCAGAAATTCAGGGAAAGAGACCCAGTACTTC
TRBJ2-3,few,TRBD2,TRBV20-1,10,CSATGAGGWF,TGCAGTGCGACGGGAGCGGGAGGATGGTTT